This TCR beta chain is drawn from a study of cytomegalovirus exposure and HLA in healthy donors. Separation from the approximately 690-subject first cohort characterized the approximately 120-subject validation cohort, to which the donors belonged. About this clone itself: The antigen is not known.

TCRdb keeps only in-frame clones here, not all; method: immunoSEQ multiplex PCR. The table records about 250,000 clones, roughly 87% of them present only once. Study-level points and caveats: Cytomegalovirus association was listed for 150 to 200 TCR beta chains. Rarity held for most TCR sequences, but there were some public TCRs that occurred in many donors. Among the CMV-associated chains, a few were confirmed in vitro as specific for CMV antigens.

The clonotype comes from a man between 18 and 29 years old in good health and CMV-seropositive. The sequenced sample consisted of PBMCs.

The CDR3 spells CASSPAPDPSPYTDTQYF. CDR3 coding DNA: TGTGCCAGCAGCCCCGCCCCGGACCCCTCGCCCTACACAGATACGCAGTATTTT. This chain joins TRBV9 and TRBJ2-3; D ambiguous. Germline CDR1 is SGDLS and CDR2 is YYNGEE. Between the trimmed V and J ends, which lost 4 bases and 2 bases, there was a span of 23 bases. This CDR3 has 18 residues.